This T cell receptor (beta chain) emerged from a study of blood T cells in healthy people across ages. Findings and caveats of the study: From one million sequenced T cells, diversity estimates were lower bounds. Unsorted PBMCs ruled out conclusive naive versus antigen-experienced comparison.

A sample-barcoded 5' primer and a J-beta primer mix were used in a second PCR of roughly 7 to 12 cycles. Per-sample output comprised a minimum of 2.5 million paired-end reads containing CDR3. TCRdb processed the 5' RACE reads anew with MiXCR; each CDR3 protein has one entry. The sample lists some 640,000 distinct CDR3 sequences, 45% to 50% seen once, with about 32% in the top ten. Details on this clonotype: No antigen is known for it.

Germline CDR1 KGHDR, CDR2 SFDVKD. The CDR3 totals 16 residues. V lost 2 bases to trimming and J lost 4 bases; unmatched junction nucleotides: 7. The genes are TRBV24-1 and TRBJ2-3, with 8 bases fitting TRBD1. The receptor's source is a woman aged 55-69 years in good health. Input material: blood. This CDR3 reads CATSDSGTGVPDTQYF. CDR3 bases: TGTGCCACCAGTGATTCCGGGACAGGAGTCCCAGATACGCAGTATTTT.